The 24 T cell receptor beta chains below come from one sample, sequenced in a study of blood T cell repertoires in COVID-19 (dated by TCRdb to 2018 to 2021). Library generation was performed with the immunoSEQ multiplex PCR assay. In TCRdb, the immuneACCESS table is reduced to in-frame sequences with V and J assigned. These tables do not hold every clone; where another copy was compared, an unresolved V gene accounts for under half, and the others remain unexplained. This sample is represented by about 200,000 clones; around nine tenths of them were singletons. About 0.8% of the sample lies in the top ten. Source material: peripheral blood. These receptors all stem from a man aged 55 to 70 with COVID-19, enrolled during active disease.

In DNA form, the CDR3 reads TGTGCCAGCACCTCCTTGGACCTACAGGGGAGCACAGATACGCAGTATTTT. Its protein product is CASTSLDLQGSTDTQYF. The J gene is TRBJ2-3, the V gene TRBV21-1; the D call of TRBD1 is as the table states it, not checked on the DNA. TRBV21-1 is a documented pseudogene. This CDR3 region has 17 residues.

The chain uses TRBV19 and TRBJ1-1; D not resolved. V lost 5 bases and J lost 3, with 7 bases in between. CDR1 LNHDA and CDR2 SQIVND come from the germline V gene (reference sequence). The CDR3 sequence is 12 residues long. Written as DNA, the CDR3 is TGTGCCAGTAGTTTCGGGGACACTGAAGCTTTCTTT. Translated: CASSFGDTEAFF.

J is TRBJ1-2 and V is TRBV3-1 (or the pseudogene TRBV3-2), with 7 bases lining up with TRBD1. V trimming: 4 bases; J trimming: 7 bases; junction bases outside the gene matches: 6. CDR1 is LGHDT, CDR2 YNNKEL, per germline (reference sequence). This CDR3 has 13 residues. The CDR3 sequence is CASSRGTVSGYTF. The CDR3 DNA sequence: TGTGCCAGCAGCCGGGGGACAGTTAGTGGCTACACCTTC.

V and J are TRBV6-2 or TRBV6-3 and TRBJ1-6; 11 bases line up with TRBD1. In germline, CDR1 is MNHEY, CDR2 SVGEGT. The V and J ends lost 6 bases and 9 bases, in that order; junction bases with no gene match: 10. The CDR3 extends over 16 amino acids. The CDR3 DNA reads as TGTGCCAGCAGCCCTCCGGACAGGGGGCGTAGTTCACCCCTCCACTTT. It encodes CASSPPDRGRSSPLHF.

The chain uses TRBV6-5 and TRBJ1-4; 9 bases map to TRBD1. CDR3 length: 13 residues. With V trimmed by 8 bases and J by 7 bases, 5 bases remained unmatched. CDR1 MNHEY and CDR2 SVGAGI come from the germline V gene. Here the CDR3 reads CASSRDRVEKLFF. The CDR3 DNA follows: TGTGCCAGCTCTCGGGACAGGGTTGAAAAACTGTTTTTT.

This clone was found once. The chain joins TRBV12-5 to TRBJ1-6, with D tentatively TRBD1 (6 bases). CDR3 length: 14 amino acids. Trimming stripped 3 bases from V and 8 bases from J, with 11 bases between. In germline, CDR1 is LGHNT, CDR2 FRNRAP. CDR3 DNA sequence: TGTGCTAGTGGTTTCGCAGGGGAATATTCACCCCTCCACTTT. Its translation is CASGFAGEYSPLHF.

The chain uses TRBV5-1 and TRBJ2-7, with 10 bases aligning to TRBD1. The CDR3 contains 14 residues. V trimming: 4 bases; J trimming: 4 bases; junction bases outside the gene matches: 5. Germline V gives CDR1 SGHRS, CDR2 YFSETQ. The CDR3 sequence: CASSHPGQGYEQYF. In DNA form, the CDR3 reads TGCGCCAGCAGCCATCCGGGACAGGGGTACGAGCAGTACTTC.

This clone has only a few counts. The chain couples TRBV5-4 to TRBJ1-4; D uncertain. CDR3 size: 15 residues. CDR1 is SGHNT, CDR2 YYREEE, per germline (reference sequence). Trimming removed 4 bases from V and 2 bases from J, with 12 bases in between. In DNA form, the CDR3 reads TGTGCCAGCAGCCAGATGACGGGGACTAATGAAAAACTGTTTTTT. The encoded protein is CASSQMTGTNEKLFF.

The CDR3 region is CASSDRDKQYF. CDR3 nucleotide sequence: TGTGCCAGCAGTGACCGAGACAAGCAGTACTTC. The chain joins TRBV6-1 to TRBJ2-7, with D unclear. Trimming took 3 bases from V and 8 from J, leaving 8 bases between them. Germline V lookup: CDR1 MNHNS, CDR2 SASEGT. The CDR3 covers 11 residues.

The V call is TRBV27, the J call TRBJ1-3; perhaps TRBD1 as D (6 bases). Germline CDR1 reads MNHEY; CDR2 reads SMNVEV (reference sequence). The germline V and J ends were trimmed by 6 bases and 4 bases, with 13 bases remaining between them. The CDR3 extends over 14 amino acids. CDR3 loop: CASSNWGRGNTIYF. In DNA, the CDR3 is TGTGCCAGCAGCAACTGGGGGCGGGGAAACACCATATATTTT.

The chain has TRBV18 and TRBJ2-7; tentatively, D is TRBD2 (6 bases). CDR3 length: 13 amino acids. The germline gives CDR1 KGHSH, CDR2 LQKENI. Trimming took off 5 bases at V and 3 bases at J, with 11 bases between the two ends. The CDR3 region is CASSTSGGYEQYF. The DNA of the CDR3 is TGTGCCAGCTCAACATCCGGGGGCTACGAGCAGTACTTC.

V usage is TRBV30 and J usage is TRBJ2-7; TRBD2 might be the D (6 bases). Germline CDR1 is GTSNPN and CDR2 is SVGIG (reference sequence). This CDR3 spans 14 amino acids. The V end was cut by 0 bases, the J end by 4 bases, with 13 bases between. In nucleotides, the CDR3 is TGTGCCTGGAGTGTCACCGCGGGGCGGTACGAGCAGTACTTC. As protein: CAWSVTAGRYEQYF.

The rearrangement links TRBV4-1 to TRBJ2-5; 12 bases map to TRBD2. Germline V CDR1 and CDR2: MGHRA, YSYEKL. This CDR3 region has 15 residues. With 1 base clipped from V and 6 bases from J, the junction kept 3 bases outside the gene matches. CDR3 in DNA: TGCGCCAGCAGCCAAGTTCTAGCGGGGGGGAAGACCCAGTACTTC. Protein sequence: CASSQVLAGGKTQYF.

The chain couples TRBV18 to TRBJ1-5; 8 bases agree with TRBD1. V lost 4 bases, J lost 3 bases, and 8 bases stayed unmatched. There are 16 residues in the CDR3. Germline CDR1 KGHSH, CDR2 LQKENI. The CDR3 protein is CASSLTGTGDNQPQHF. CDR3 DNA: TGTGCCAGCTCACTAACCGGGACAGGAGACAATCAGCCCCAGCATTTT.

The chain is built from TRBV24-1 and TRBJ1-5; D is unresolved. The V gene lost 9 bases and the J gene lost 0 bases, with 8 bases spanning the gap. The CDR3 loop spans 13 amino acids. Germline V gene lookup returns CDR1 KGHDR and CDR2 SFDVKD. The CDR3 nucleotides are TGTGCCACCCAGTTGTATAGCAATCAGCCCCAGCATTTT. It is translated as CATQLYSNQPQHF.

This clone was seen once. The CDR3 is CASRYGLAFAYEQYF. CDR3 in DNA: TGTGCCAGCAGATACGGACTAGCGTTCGCCTACGAGCAGTACTTC. V is TRBV2 and J is TRBJ2-7; TRBD2 agrees at 9 bases. V trimming: 6 bases; J trimming: 2 bases; junction bases outside the gene matches: 8. Germline-derived CDR1 and CDR2 are SNHLY and FYNNEI. CDR3 length: 15 residues.

This clone was counted a few times. This specimen includes other DNA sequences encoding the same CDR3. The chain couples TRBV6-5 to TRBJ2-7; 9 nucleotides match TRBD1. This CDR3 contains 15 residues. Trimming at V came to 0 bases and at J to 4 bases, leaving 4 bases not matched to a gene. The germline gives CDR1 MNHEY, CDR2 SVGAGI. CDR3 sequence (DNA): TGTGCCAGCAGTTACTCCGGGACAGGGAGTTACGAGCAGTACTTC. Translated, it gives CASSYSGTGSYEQYF.

V gene TRBV30 combines with J gene TRBJ2-3; maybe TRBD1 (6 bases). Germline-derived CDR1 and CDR2 are GTSNPN and SVGIG (reference sequence). The CDR3 runs to 15 residues. V lost 4 bases, J lost 5 bases, and 19 bases lay in between. The CDR3 region is CAWTYGMTGLDTQYF. In nucleotides, the CDR3 is TGTGCCTGGACGTACGGGATGACAGGCTTAGATACGCAGTATTTT.

V and J are TRBV3-1 (or the pseudogene TRBV3-2) and TRBJ2-7; 8 nucleotides align to TRBD2. The CDR3 is 18 residues long. V shed 0 bases, J shed 0 bases, and the junction held 10 bases outside the gene matches. CDR1 LGHDT and CDR2 YNNKEL come from the germline V gene (reference sequence). The CDR3 sequence is CASSQDRGGISSSYEQYF. The CDR3 nucleotides read TGTGCCAGCAGCCAAGATCGGGGGGGGATCTCGAGCTCCTACGAGCAGTACTTC.

The DNA of the CDR3 is TGTGCCAGCAGTTACTTTAGCGCGAGCTCCTACAATGAGCAGTTCTTC. Protein sequence: CASSYFSASSYNEQFF. The chain carries TRBV6-6 and TRBJ2-1; a possible D gene is TRBD2 (5 bases). V lost 1 base to trimming and J lost 0 bases, with 10 bases between them. The CDR3 has 16 amino acids. The germline CDR1 and CDR2 sequences are MNHNY and SVGAGI (reference sequence).

This chain connects TRBV9 to TRBJ1-5; D not resolved. V dropped 0 bases and J dropped 3 bases, with 7 bases sitting between them. This CDR3 has 14 amino acids. CDR1 is SGDLS, CDR2 YYNGEE, per germline. Here the CDR3 DNA reads TGTGCCAGCAGCGTAGGAGAAAACAATCAGCCCCAGCATTTT. It specifies CASSVGENNQPQHF.

This sequence joins TRBV7-8 and TRBJ2-5; 9 bases agree with TRBD1. The CDR3 contains 16 residues. CDR1 is SGHVS, CDR2 FQNEAQ, per germline. Unmatched junction bases numbered 12, after V lost 5 bases and J lost 5 bases. Written as DNA, the CDR3 is TGTGCCAGCAGCAAGACCGGGACAGGGATTCGGGAGACCCAGTACTTC. It yields the protein CASSKTGTGIRETQYF.

With regard to this clone: Other nucleotide sequences from this sample produce the same CDR3. The chain uses TRBV18 and TRBJ1-5; tentatively, D is TRBD1 (6 bases). V was shortened by 2 bases and J by 6 bases, with 8 bases between the two germline ends. Per the germline V gene, CDR1 is KGHSH and CDR2 is LQKENI. CDR3 length: 13 residues. The CDR3 region has the DNA TGTGCCAGCTCACCAGAAGGGGGTCAGCCCCAGCATTTT. Protein: CASSPEGGQPQHF.

This rearrangement joins TRBV7-9 to TRBJ2-3; 11 nucleotides match TRBD2. This CDR3 is built from 15 residues. Germline CDR1 is SEHNR and CDR2 is FQNEAQ (reference sequence). With 5 bases clipped from V and 3 bases from J, the junction kept 4 bases outside the gene matches. CDR3: CASSPGTSGTDTQYF. In DNA form, the CDR3 reads TGTGCCAGCAGCCCCGGGACTAGCGGTACAGATACGCAGTATTTT. Full variable domain (outside the CDR3, taken from reference TRBV7-9 and TRBJ2-3): DTGVSQNPRHKITKRGQNVTFRCDPISEHNRLYWYRQTLGQGPEFLTYFQNEAQLEKSRLLSDRFSAERPKGSFSTLEIQRTEQGDSAMYLCASSPGTSGTDTQYFGPGTRLTVL.